The sequence of this T cell receptor (beta chain) was determined in a study of cytomegalovirus exposure and HLA in healthy donors. Study overall: HLA-typed donors were the source of approximately 86 million unique TCRs held in an early data release.

This clone was detected a few times. Use of 60 Vbeta and 13 Jbeta primers characterized the PCR. Clones were sequenced by immunoSEQ multiplex PCR, and TCRdb holds only the in-frame ones, with some missing. The sample contains some 110,000 clones, 77% of which appear only once. Losses at the gene ends were 3 bases for V and 7 bases for J; bases not matched to a gene: 5. The CDR3 extends over 14 amino acids. In germline, CDR1 is MNHEY, CDR2 SMNVEV (reference sequence). The material sequenced was PBMCs. The TCR originated in a man aged 45-65 years in good health and CMV-seropositive. J is TRBJ2-1 and V is TRBV27; 8 bases are a match to TRBD2. This CDR3 reads CASSFTGGANEQFF. The DNA for the CDR3 is TGTGCCAGCAGTTTTACCGGGGGGGCAAATGAGCAGTTCTTC.